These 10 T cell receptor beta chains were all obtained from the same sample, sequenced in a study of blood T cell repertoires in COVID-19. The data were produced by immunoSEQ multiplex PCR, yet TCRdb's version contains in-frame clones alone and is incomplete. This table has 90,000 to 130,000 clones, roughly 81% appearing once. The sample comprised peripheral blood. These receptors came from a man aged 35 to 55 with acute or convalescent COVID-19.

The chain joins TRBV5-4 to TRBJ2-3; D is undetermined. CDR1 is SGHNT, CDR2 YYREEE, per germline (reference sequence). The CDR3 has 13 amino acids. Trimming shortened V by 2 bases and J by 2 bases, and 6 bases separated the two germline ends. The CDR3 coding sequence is TGTGCCAGCAGCTTAAGCGTCACAGATACGCAGTATTTT. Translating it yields CASSLSVTDTQYF.

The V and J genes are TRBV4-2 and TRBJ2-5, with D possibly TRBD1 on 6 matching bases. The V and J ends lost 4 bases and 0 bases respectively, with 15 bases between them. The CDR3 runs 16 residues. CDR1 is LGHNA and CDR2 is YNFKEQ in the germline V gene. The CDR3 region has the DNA TGTGCCAGCAGCCCGTTGGGAAGGGGGTACCAAGAGACCCAGTACTTC. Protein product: CASSPLGRGYQETQYF.

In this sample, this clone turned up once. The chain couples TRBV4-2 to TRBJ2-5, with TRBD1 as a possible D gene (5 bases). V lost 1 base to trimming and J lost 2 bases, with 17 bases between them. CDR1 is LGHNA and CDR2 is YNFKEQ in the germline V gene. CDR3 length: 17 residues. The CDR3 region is CASSQGTSVGPQETQYF. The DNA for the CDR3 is TGTGCCAGCAGCCAAGGTACATCGGTGGGGCCTCAAGAGACCCAGTACTTC.

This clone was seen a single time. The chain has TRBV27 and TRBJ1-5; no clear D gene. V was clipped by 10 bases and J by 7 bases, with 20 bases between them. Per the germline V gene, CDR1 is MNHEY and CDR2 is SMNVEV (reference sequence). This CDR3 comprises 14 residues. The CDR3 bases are TGTGCCACCTCCGTGGCCTTAGCGTCCCAGCCCCAGCATTTT. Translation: CATSVALASQPQHF.

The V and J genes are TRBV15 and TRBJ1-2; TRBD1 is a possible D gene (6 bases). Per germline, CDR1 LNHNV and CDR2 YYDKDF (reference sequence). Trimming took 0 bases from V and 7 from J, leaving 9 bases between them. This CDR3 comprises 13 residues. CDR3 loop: CATSRDNRVGYTF. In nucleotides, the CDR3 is TGTGCCACCAGCAGAGATAACAGGGTTGGCTACACCTTC. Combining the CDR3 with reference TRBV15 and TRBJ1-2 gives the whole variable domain DAMVIQNPRYQVTQFGKPVTLSCSQTLNHNVMYWYQQKSSQAPKLLFHYYDKDFNNEADTPDNFQSRRPNTSFCFLDIRSPGLGDTAMYLCATSRDNRVGYTFGSGTRLTVV.

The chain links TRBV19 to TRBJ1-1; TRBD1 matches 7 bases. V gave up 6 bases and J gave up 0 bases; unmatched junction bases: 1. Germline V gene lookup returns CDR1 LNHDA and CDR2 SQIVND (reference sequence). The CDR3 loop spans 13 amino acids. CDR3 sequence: CASRDRLNTEAFF. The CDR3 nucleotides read TGTGCCAGTAGGGACAGGCTGAACACTGAAGCTTTCTTT. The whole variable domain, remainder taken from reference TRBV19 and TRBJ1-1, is DGGITQSPKYLFRKEGQNVTLSCEQNLNHDAMYWYRQDPGQGLRLIYYSQIVNDFQKGDIAEGYSVSREKKESFPLTVTSAQKNPTAFYLCASRDRLNTEAFFGQGTRLTVV.

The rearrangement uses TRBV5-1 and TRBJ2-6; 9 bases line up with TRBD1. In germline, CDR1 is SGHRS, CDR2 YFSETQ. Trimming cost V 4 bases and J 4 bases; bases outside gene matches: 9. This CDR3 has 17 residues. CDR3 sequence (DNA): TGCGCCAGCAGCGTACAGGGGGCCACTTCAGGGGCCAACGTCCTGACTTTC. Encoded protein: CASSVQGATSGANVLTF. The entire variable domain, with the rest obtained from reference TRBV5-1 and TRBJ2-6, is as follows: KAGVTQTPRYLIKTRGQQVTLSCSPISGHRSVSWYQQTPGQGLQFLFEYFSETQRNKGNFPGRFSGRQFSNSRSEMNVSTLELGDSALYLCASSVQGATSGANVLTFGAGSRLTVL.

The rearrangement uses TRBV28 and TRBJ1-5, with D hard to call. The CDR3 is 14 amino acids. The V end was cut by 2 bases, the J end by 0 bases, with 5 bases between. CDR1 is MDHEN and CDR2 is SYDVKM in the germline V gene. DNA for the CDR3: TGTGCCAGCAGTTTACTTCTTAGCAATCAGCCCCAGCATTTT. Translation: CASSLLLSNQPQHF.

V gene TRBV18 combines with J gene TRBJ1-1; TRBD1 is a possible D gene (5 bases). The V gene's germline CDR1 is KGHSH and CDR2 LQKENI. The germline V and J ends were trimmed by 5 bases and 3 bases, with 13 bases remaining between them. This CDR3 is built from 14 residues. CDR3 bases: TGTGCCAGCTCATCCCTCGGGGGTCACACTGAAGCTTTCTTT. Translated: CASSSLGGHTEAFF.

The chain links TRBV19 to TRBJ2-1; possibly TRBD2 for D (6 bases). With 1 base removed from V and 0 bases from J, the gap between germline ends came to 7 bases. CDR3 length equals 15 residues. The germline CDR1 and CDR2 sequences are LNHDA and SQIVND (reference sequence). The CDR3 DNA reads TGTGCCAGTAGTATAGTAGCGGCCTCCTACAATGAGCAGTTCTTC. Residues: CASSIVAASYNEQFF.